The 20 T cell receptor beta chains in this list originate from one sample, sequenced in a study of CD8 T cell repertoires and HIV-1 epitope variants. Their specific antigens are unknown. The repertoire was sequenced with immunoSEQ multiplex PCR; TCRdb's copy has only in-frame clones and lacks some. In the table there are 4,000 to 5,000 clones, roughly 72% of which are singletons. The specimen sequenced was cultured CD8+ T cells derived from PBMCs. The receptors were gathered from a male donor with HIV.

In this sample, this clone turned up once. The V call is TRBV4-1, the J call TRBJ1-5, with 7 bases fitting TRBD1. Trimming removed 4 bases from V and 6 bases from J; junction bases left unmatched: 12. The germline CDR1 and CDR2 sequences are MGHRA and YSYEKL. The CDR3 is 16 amino acids. The CDR3: CASSPSGEGAAQPQHF. In nucleotides, the CDR3 is TGCGCCAGCAGCCCCTCAGGCGAGGGGGCGGCTCAGCCCCAGCATTTT.

The genes are TRBV27 and TRBJ2-3; perhaps TRBD2 as D (6 bases). In germline, CDR1 is MNHEY, CDR2 SMNVEV (reference sequence). The CDR3 consists of 15 residues. V was clipped by 6 bases and J by 4 bases, with 17 bases between them. For the CDR3, the DNA is TGTGCCAGCAGGTTCGGGGCGGGAAGGCCAGATACGCAGTATTTT. Translating gives CASRFGAGRPDTQYF.

The rearrangement uses TRBV11-3 and TRBJ1-1; D is ambiguous. V shed 1 base and J shed 2 bases, with 5 bases lying between them. In germline, CDR1 is SGHNT, CDR2 YENEEA. The CDR3 is made up of 13 amino acids. The CDR3 here is CASSLGGNTEAFF. The DNA of the CDR3 is TGTGCCAGCAGCTTAGGGGGTAACACTGAAGCTTTCTTT.

Only one count was recorded for this clone. The V gene is TRBV11-2, the J gene TRBJ2-3; D ambiguous. V was clipped by 5 bases and J by 2 bases, with 8 bases between them. From germline, CDR1 is SGHAT and CDR2 FQNNGV. This CDR3 comprises 13 residues. The CDR3 is CASSPGNTDTQYF. CDR3 sequence (DNA): TGTGCCAGCAGCCCCGGAAACACAGATACGCAGTATTTT.

V is TRBV9 and J is TRBJ2-3; 14 bases are a match to TRBD2. This CDR3 is built from 16 residues. The V segment lost 3 bases and the J segment 2 bases; nucleotides outside the gene matches: 2. Germline CDR1 and CDR2: SGDLS and YYNGEE. The CDR3 coding sequence is TGTGCCAGCAGCGAGGGACTAGCGGGGGACACAGATACGCAGTATTTT. As protein: CASSEGLAGDTDTQYF.

V usage is TRBV27 and J usage is TRBJ2-7; the D gene is possibly TRBD2 (5 bases). The V gene's germline CDR1 is MNHEY and CDR2 SMNVEV (reference sequence). V lost 5 bases and J lost 1, with 15 bases in between. The length of the CDR3 is 15 residues. CDR3 DNA sequence: TGTGCCAGCAGTCATACAACCCGGGATTCCTACGAGCAGTACTTC. This gives the protein CASSHTTRDSYEQYF.

The chain joins TRBV27 to TRBJ2-7; D remains unclear. Per the germline V gene, CDR1 is MNHEY and CDR2 is SMNVEV (reference sequence). The CDR3 extends over 13 amino acids. V lost 6 bases and J lost 0, with 9 bases in between. The CDR3 nucleotides read TGTGCCAGCAGGAACTGGGACTCCTACGAGCAGTACTTC. Translated, it gives CASRNWDSYEQYF.

This clone occurred a few times. J is TRBJ1-5 and V is TRBV6-1; 9 bases agree with TRBD1. V trimming: 4 bases; J trimming: 7 bases; junction bases outside the gene matches: 5. Germline CDR1 is MNHNS and CDR2 is SASEGT. The CDR3 is 14 residues long. The CDR3 DNA reads as TGTGCCAGCAGTGGCACAGGGGGCCTGCAGCCCCAGCATTTT. Translated, it gives CASSGTGGLQPQHF.

The gene calls are TRBV7-6 and TRBJ2-2; D uncertain. Germline V gives CDR1 SGHVS, CDR2 FNYEAQ. V shed 2 bases and J shed 7 bases, with 8 bases lying between them. This CDR3 has 13 residues. The DNA for the CDR3 is TGTGCCAGCAGCTTAAATACGGGCGGGGAGCTGTTTTTT. Translation gives CASSLNTGGELFF.

This chain joins TRBV9 and TRBJ1-1; D gene ambiguous. This CDR3 region has 13 residues. Trimming removed 2 bases at V and 2 bases at J, with 7 bases between. Germline assignment: CDR1 SGDLS and CDR2 YYNGEE. This CDR3 reads CASSVDGNTEAFF. The CDR3 nucleotides read TGTGCCAGCAGCGTTGACGGAAACACTGAAGCTTTCTTT.

The gene calls are TRBV27 and TRBJ2-7; weak D call: TRBD1 (6 bases). Germline lookup yields CDR1 MNHEY and CDR2 SMNVEV (reference sequence). The V gene lost 3 bases and the J gene lost 5 bases, with 11 bases spanning the gap. CDR3 size: 13 residues. The CDR3 region is CASSLSTGHEQYF. The CDR3 bases are TGTGCCAGCAGTTTGTCGACAGGCCACGAGCAGTACTTC.

This clone has a handful of counts. J is TRBJ2-1 and V is TRBV5-4; no reliable D call. Germline V gene lookup returns CDR1 SGHNT and CDR2 YYREEE (reference sequence). The CDR3 has 13 residues. Trimming shortened V by 1 base and J by 5 bases, and 7 bases separated the two germline ends. The CDR3 nucleotides are TGTGCCAGCAGCTTGATGGTTGACAATGAGCAGTTCTTC. It specifies CASSLMVDNEQFF.

The V call is TRBV6-4, the J call TRBJ2-3; TRBD2 aligns across 15 bases. Germline assignment: CDR1 MRHNA and CDR2 SNTAGT. This CDR3 has 15 residues. V lost 2 bases to trimming and J lost 7 bases; unmatched junction nucleotides: 1. Here the CDR3 reads CASSDGLAGGHTQYF. The CDR3 nucleotides read TGTGCCAGCAGTGACGGACTAGCGGGGGGGCATACGCAGTATTTT.

The chain is built from TRBV2 and TRBJ1-4; no definite D call. Trimming stripped 10 bases from V and 0 bases from J, with 9 bases between. The CDR3 consists of 13 residues. Germline V gives CDR1 SNHLY, CDR2 FYNNEI. The CDR3 protein is CATDSATNEKLFF. The CDR3 DNA is TGTGCCACGGACTCGGCAACTAATGAAAAACTGTTTTTT.

This clone was seen more than once but under ten times. The chain carries TRBV11-1 and TRBJ2-1; possibly TRBD1 for D (6 bases). Germline V lookup: CDR1 SGHAT, CDR2 FQDESV (reference sequence). This CDR3 region has 15 residues. Trimming removed 0 bases from V and 3 bases from J, with 9 bases in between. CDR3 in amino acids: CASSLAGQSYNEQFF. The CDR3 DNA sequence: TGTGCCAGCAGCTTAGCCGGACAGAGCTACAATGAGCAGTTCTTC. Looking up the rest from reference TRBV11-1 and TRBJ2-1 gives the full variable domain: EAEVAQSPRYKITEKSQAVAFWCDPISGHATLYWYRQILGQGPELLVQFQDESVVDDSQLPKDRFSAERLKGVDSTLKIQPAELGDSAMYLCASSLAGQSYNEQFFGPGTRLTVL.

This clone was detected only a few times. This chain uses TRBV15 with TRBJ1-5; a possible D gene is TRBD1 (6 bases). Germline CDR1 is LNHNV and CDR2 is YYDKDF (reference sequence). V dropped 5 bases and J dropped 6 bases, with 8 bases sitting between them. The CDR3 is 12 residues long. CDR3 sequence (DNA): TGTGCCACCAGCCAGGGGAGTCAGCCCCAGCATTTT. It yields the protein CATSQGSQPQHF. Combining the CDR3 with reference TRBV15 and TRBJ1-5 gives the whole variable domain DAMVIQNPRYQVTQFGKPVTLSCSQTLNHNVMYWYQQKSSQAPKLLFHYYDKDFNNEADTPDNFQSRRPNTSFCFLDIRSPGLGDTAMYLCATSQGSQPQHFGDGTRLSIL.

V and J are TRBV6-5 and TRBJ2-2, with D uncertain. Deletions cut 0 bases from V and 11 bases from J, with 10 bases between. The CDR3 has 13 residues. CDR1 MNHEY and CDR2 SVGAGI come from the germline V gene. The CDR3 is CASSYSTQSELFF. CDR3 nucleotide sequence: TGTGCCAGCAGTTACTCCACCCAATCCGAGCTGTTTTTT.

Only one count was recorded for this clone. V gene TRBV27 combines with J gene TRBJ1-2; TRBD1 agrees at 7 bases. Germline CDR1 reads MNHEY; CDR2 reads SMNVEV (reference sequence). With 1 base clipped from V and 7 bases from J, the junction kept 3 bases outside the gene matches. The CDR3 sequence is 13 residues long. CDR3 sequence reads: CASSLLTGSGYTF. Here the CDR3 DNA reads TGTGCCAGCAGTTTATTGACAGGGAGTGGCTACACCTTC.

The gene calls are TRBV7-6 and TRBJ2-7; possible D gene TRBD2, 6 bases. The CDR3 has 19 residues. Germline V gene sequence: CDR1 SGHVS, CDR2 FNYEAQ. Trimming shortened V by 1 base and J by 2 bases, and 24 bases separated the two germline ends. CDR3 coding DNA: TGTGCCAGCAGCTTAGGAGGGTTGGGGTCCAGCGGGCCGGCCTACGAGCAGTACTTC. It is translated as CASSLGGLGSSGPAYEQYF. The whole variable domain, filled in from reference TRBV7-6 and TRBJ2-7, reads GAGVSQSPRYKVTKRGQDVALRCDPISGHVSLYWYRQALGQGPEFLTYFNYEAQQDKSGLPNDRFSAERPEGSISTLTIQRTEQRDSAMYRCASSLGGLGSSGPAYEQYFGPGTRLTVT.

The gene calls are TRBV7-2 and TRBJ2-7; 8 bases line up with TRBD1. J was trimmed by 2 bases and V by 4 bases; bases with no gene match: 7. The germline V gene has CDR1 SGHTA and CDR2 FQGNSA. The length of the CDR3 is 15 residues. The CDR3 sequence: CASSSRTGLTYEQYF. The CDR3 bases are TGTGCCAGCAGCTCCAGGACAGGGTTAACCTACGAGCAGTACTTC.